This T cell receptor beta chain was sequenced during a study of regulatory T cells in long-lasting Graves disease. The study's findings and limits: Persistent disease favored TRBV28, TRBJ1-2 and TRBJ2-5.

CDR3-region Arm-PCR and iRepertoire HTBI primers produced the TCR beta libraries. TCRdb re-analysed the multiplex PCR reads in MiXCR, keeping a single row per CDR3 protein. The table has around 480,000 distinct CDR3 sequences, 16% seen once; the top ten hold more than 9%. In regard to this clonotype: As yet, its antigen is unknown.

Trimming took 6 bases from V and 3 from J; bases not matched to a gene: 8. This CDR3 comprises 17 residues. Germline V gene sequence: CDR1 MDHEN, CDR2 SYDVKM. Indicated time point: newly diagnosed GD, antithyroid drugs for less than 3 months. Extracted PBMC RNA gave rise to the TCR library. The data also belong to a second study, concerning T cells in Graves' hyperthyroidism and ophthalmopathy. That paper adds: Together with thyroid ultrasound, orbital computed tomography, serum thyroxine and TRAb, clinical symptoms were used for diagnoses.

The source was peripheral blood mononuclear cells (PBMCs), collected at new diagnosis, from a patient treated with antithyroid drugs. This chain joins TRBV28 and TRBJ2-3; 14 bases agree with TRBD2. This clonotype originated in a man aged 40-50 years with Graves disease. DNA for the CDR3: TGTGCCAGCAGGGGGGGGACTAGCGGGAGTCGGACAGATACGCAGTATTTT. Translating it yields CASRGGTSGSRTDTQYF.